This T cell receptor beta chain came from a study of cytomegalovirus exposure and HLA in healthy donors. Overall study findings and caveats: The study recorded 150 to 200 TCR beta chains that were cytomegalovirus-associated. As a later analysis showed, several of the most significant clusters appeared to be linked to common viral pathogens.

About this clone itself: As yet, its antigen is unknown.

Germline V gene lookup returns CDR1 MNHNS and CDR2 SASEGT. The V gene lost 2 bases and the J gene lost 3 bases, with 11 bases spanning the gap. The CDR3 is 15 residues long. The study ran its PCR with 60 Vbeta and 13 Jbeta primers. Method: immunoSEQ multiplex PCR; TCRdb's copy keeps in-frame clones and lacks some. The table shows fewer than 150,000 clones, with over 75% occurring only once. The TCR originated in a male donor in good health and CMV-seronegative. Sequenced: PBMCs. This chain links TRBV6-1 with TRBJ1-3; perhaps TRBD1 as D (6 bases). CDR3 bases: TGTGCCAGCAGTGAAAGTGCGACAGGTGGAAACACCATATATTTT. Its translation: CASSESATGGNTIYF.